This T cell receptor beta chain appears in the sequencing data of a study of technical replicates of blood from several donors. Assay used: immunoSEQ multiplex PCR; TCRdb lists only in-frame clones, some missing. The table lists over 65,000 clones, roughly 98% of them singletons. The CDR3 length is 12 residues. V was trimmed by 9 bases and J by 8 bases, leaving 13 bases between them. Per germline, CDR1 MDHEN and CDR2 SYDVKM. This chain links TRBV28 with TRBJ1-4; unclear D gene. Sequencing was carried out using T cells isolated from PBMCs. The source of this sequence is a human donor in good health. CDR3 DNA sequence: TGTGCCAGTTTTAGCGAGGTCGAAAAACTGTTTTTT. Protein product: CASFSEVEKLFF.